This is a list of T cell receptor beta chains from one sample in a study of CD8+ T cells in alopecia areata. TCRdb keeps only in-frame clones here, not all; method: immunoSEQ multiplex PCR. The sample lists some 190,000 clones, about half occurring once. Sequencing used CD8+ T cells sorted from blood, obtained at roughly week 53, from a patient treated with tofacitinib. Receptor source: a human donor with alopecia areata. Each CDR3 is given with its conserved first and last residue. The D gene is left open where the match is weak. The size entry is marked missing in some rows and otherwise reads once, few, many or a size class.

V gene,J gene,CDR3 length,D gene,clone size,CDR3 protein,CDR3 DNA
TRBV4-1,TRBJ1-3,15,.,once,CASSQQYDSGNTIYF,TGCGCCAGCAGCCAACAATACGACTCTGGAAACACCATATATTTT
TRBV29-1,TRBJ1-1,13,.,.,CSVEVRPNTEAFF,TGCAGCGTTGAGGTCCGCCCTAACACTGAAGCTTTCTTT
TRBV2,TRBJ1-5,14,.,.,CASSDIGSNQPQHF,TGTGCCAGCAGTGATATAGGAAGCAATCAGCCCCAGCATTTT
TRBV27,TRBJ2-5,16,.,few,CASSFSSSPRQETQYF,TGTGCCAGCAGTTTCTCGTCTAGTCCCCGTCAGGAGACCCAGTACTTC
TRBV30,TRBJ2-2,13,.,few,CAWKGGDTGELFF,TGTGCCTGGAAGGGCGGGGACACCGGGGAGCTGTTTTTT
TRBV7-2,TRBJ1-3,13,.,few,CASSLGAEDTIYF,TGTGCCAGCAGCTTAGGGGCAGAGGACACCATATATTTT
TRBV7-2,TRBJ2-5,12,.,few,CASQTGPETQYF,TGTGCCAGCCAGACAGGCCCAGAGACCCAGTACTTC
TRBV1,TRBJ2-7,15,.,.,CTSSLTGKFGDEQYF,TGCACCAGCAGCCTAACAGGGAAATTTGGGGACGAGCAGTACTTC
TRBV5-6,TRBJ1-5,14,TRBD1,.,CASSLQTGDQPQHF,TGTGCCAGCAGCCTACAGACAGGGGATCAGCCCCAGCATTTT
TRBV5-6,TRBJ2-1,12,.,.,CASSLPGTEQFF,TGTGCCAGCAGTTTACCCGGGACCGAGCAGTTCTTC
TRBV25-1,TRBJ2-5,14,TRBD2,.,CASSTQSETSGENF,TGTGCCAGCAGTACTCAATCAGAGACTAGCGGGGAAAACTTC
TRBV11-2,TRBJ2-3,15,TRBD2,.,CASSPGTSGGDTQYF,TGTGCCAGCAGCCCAGGGACTAGCGGGGGTGATACGCAGTATTTT
TRBV15,TRBJ1-2,12,TRBD1,.,CATSGEGGGYTF,TGTGCCACCAGCGGGGAAGGGGGCGGCTACACCTTC
TRBV29-1,TRBJ1-2,13,.,.,CSVHTVLNYGYTF,TGCAGCGTTCACACAGTGTTGAATTATGGCTACACCTTC
TRBV4-3,TRBJ2-5,17,.,.,CASSQGLSWGYQETQYF,TGCGCCAGCAGCCAAGGATTAAGCTGGGGGTACCAAGAGACCCAGTACTTC
TRBV11-1,TRBJ2-1,13,.,.,CASSLAERSEQFF,TGTGCCAGCAGCTTAGCTGAGCGGAGCGAGCAGTTCTTC
TRBV4-3,TRBJ2-5,14,.,once,CASSQVGGQETQYF,TGCGCCAGCAGCCAAGTTGGCGGGCAAGAGACCCAGTACTTC
TRBV2,TRBJ1-5,17,TRBD1,.,CASSPSGGRGDNQPQHF,TGTGCCAGCAGCCCCTCAGGGGGCCGAGGCGACAATCAGCCCCAGCATTTT
TRBV27,TRBJ1-1,11,TRBD1,few,CASTRQGKAFF,TGTGCCAGCACCAGACAGGGTAAAGCTTTCTTT
TRBV7-2,TRBJ1-6,13,.,.,CASSRVNNSPLHF,TGTGCCAGCAGCCGGGTCAATAATTCACCCCTCCACTTT
TRBV7-2,TRBJ2-3,14,.,.,CASSPDRYTDTQYF,TGTGCCAGCAGCCCCGACAGGTACACAGATACGCAGTATTTT
TRBV4-3,TRBJ1-5,16,.,.,CASSQDAGEGNQPQHF,TGCGCCAGCAGCCAAGATGCAGGAGAGGGCAATCAGCCCCAGCATTTT
TRBV9,TRBJ1-1,14,.,.,CASSVSGGRDEAFF,TGTGCCAGCAGCGTATCGGGGGGCAGGGACGAAGCTTTCTTT
TRBV7-3,TRBJ1-5,13,.,.,CASSSGHNQPQHF,TGTGCCAGCAGCTCTGGACACAATCAGCCCCAGCATTTT
TRBV13,TRBJ1-1,13,.,.,CASSLELGTEAFF,TGTGCCAGCAGCTTAGAGTTGGGCACTGAAGCTTTCTTT
TRBV9,TRBJ2-2,14,TRBD1,few,CASSVGQGFGELFF,TGTGCCAGCAGCGTTGGACAGGGCTTCGGGGAGCTGTTTTTT
TRBV4-2,TRBJ2-7,15,TRBD1,.,CASSQVGTGPYEQYF,TGTGCCAGCAGCCAAGTCGGGACAGGGCCCTACGAGCAGTACTTC
TRBV30,TRBJ2-5,11,.,.,CAWTYQETQYF,TGTGCCTGGACCTACCAAGAGACCCAGTACTTC
TRBV5-1,TRBJ1-1,14,.,.,CASSLSAPNTEAFF,TGCGCCAGCAGCCTTAGCGCTCCGAACACTGAAGCTTTCTTT
TRBV6-5,TRBJ2-5,16,TRBD2,.,CASSYGGGGSWETQYF,TGTGCCAGCAGTTATGGCGGGGGAGGTAGTTGGGAGACCCAGTACTTC
TRBV6-5,TRBJ1-6,13,.,.,CASSYGWDSPLHF,TGTGCCAGCAGTTACGGTTGGGATTCACCCCTCCACTTT
TRBV7-2,TRBJ1-2,14,.,few,CASSLMRQSYGYTF,TGTGCCAGCAGCTTAATGAGACAGAGCTATGGCTACACCTTC
TRBV30,TRBJ1-5,12,.,.,CAWSFGEGPQHF,TGTGCCTGGAGTTTCGGCGAAGGGCCCCAGCATTTT
TRBV10-3,TRBJ2-5,13,.,.,CAISESYQETQYF,TGTGCCATCAGTGAAAGCTACCAAGAGACCCAGTACTTC
TRBV27,TRBJ1-6,13,.,few,CASRPKRDSPLHF,TGTGCCAGCAGACCAAAAAGGGACTCACCCCTCCACTTT
TRBV5-4,TRBJ2-3,13,TRBD1,few,CACEGQDTDTQYF,TGTGCTTGCGAGGGACAGGACACAGATACGCAGTATTTT